This T cell receptor (beta chain) was retrieved from a study of T cell clones after liver transplantation. Study at large: At least one year of complete immunosuppression withdrawal without enzymes over twice normal defined tolerance.

CDR3 size: 17 residues. CD3+CD4+ and CD3+CD8+ cells were FACS-sorted from thawed unstimulated PBMCs. Libraries were prepared by immunoSEQ multiplex PCR; TCRdb keeps only in-frame clonotypes and omits some of them. The sample lists about 75,000 clones; over 85% were seen once. On this clone: The antigen is unknown.

Study findings and constraints: Rather than being deleted, graft donor-reactive T cells may have moved into the graft. Conclusions were preliminary, with small, heterogeneous patient groups.

Specimen: CD4+ T cells from blood, collected before liver transplant. This sequence originates from a human donor who received a liver transplant. This chain links TRBV12-2 with TRBJ2-1; the table assigns TRBD2, which was not confirmed against the DNA. TRBV12-2 is labeled a pseudogene. This CDR3 reads CASRLNPGTSGYNEQFF. DNA for the CDR3: TGTGCAAGTCGCTTAAATCCCGGGACTAGCGGATACAATGAGCAGTTCTTC.